The source of this T cell receptor beta chain is a study of CD8 T cells in ankylosing spondylitis. This clonotype was seen at least ten times. Its antigen is as yet unknown. Regarding the study as a whole: Some motif variants were previously reported in reactive arthritis synovial fluid and blood.

TCRdb reprocessed the 5' RACE reads via MiXCR and lists one record per CDR3 protein. Found here are 30,000 to 40,000 distinct CDR3 sequences, 10% of them singletons; the top ten hold around 15%. The CDR3 has 13 amino acids. With 3 bases removed from V and 9 bases from J, the gap between germline ends came to 12 bases. The gene calls are TRBV12-3 or TRBV12-4 and TRBJ2-1; tentative D call: TRBD2 (6 bases). This TCR derives from a male donor with ankylosing spondylitis or in good health (not recorded which). The specimen was blood, either unsorted or a sorted T cell fraction (not recorded which). The CDR3 here is CASSLMRDGEQFF. DNA for the CDR3: TGTGCCAGCAGTTTGATGCGGGACGGTGAGCAGTTCTTC.